This T cell receptor beta chain derives from a study of blood T cells in healthy people across ages. This clonotype was observed a handful of times. CDR1 and CDR2 (germline): KGHSH, LQKENI. The CDR3 has 14 residues. Alongside a J-beta primer mix, a sample-barcoded 5' primer served in a second PCR lasting about 7 to 12 cycles. Carrying 12 random nucleotides, a template-switch adaptor labeled each individual cDNA molecule. TCRdb reprocessed the 5' RACE reads with MiXCR, giving one entry per CDR3 protein. In the table there are roughly 790,000 distinct CDR3 sequences, roughly 44% of which are singletons. Peripheral blood was drawn, ten milliliters per donor. Total RNA extracted from each sample amounted to at least 6 micrograms.

The rearrangement joins TRBV18 to TRBJ2-7; no firm D call. The J call is uncertain, as TRBJ2-5 better fits the DNA end. This TCR was recovered from a woman in her sixties in good health. The sequencing sample was made of blood. CDR3 in DNA: TGTGCCAGCTCACTTGGACCCTCACCCGAGACCCAGTACTTC. Protein: CASSLGPSPETQYF.